The 20 T cell receptor beta chains in this list originate from one sample, sequenced in a study of regulatory and conventional T cells in RAG deficiency. Generated by immunoSEQ multiplex PCR, the TCRdb table keeps only in-frame clones and is missing some. The sample holds some 31,000 clones, roughly 96% seen once. Blood CD4+ CD25-low CD127-high conventional T cells supplied the genomic DNA template. These data were also filed under a second study, of regulatory T cells. As reported in that work: Amplification used 52 TRBV primers and 13 TRBJ primers.

Material: CD25- CD4+ T cells sorted from blood. These receptors originate from a human donor in good health.

This clone came up once. The chain has TRBV6-5 and TRBJ2-3, with TRBD2 matching over 12 bases. This CDR3 comprises 14 residues. With V trimmed by 10 bases and J by 5 bases, 7 bases remained unmatched. Germline CDR1 MNHEY, CDR2 SVGAGI. CDR3 nucleotide sequence: TGTGCCACCCAGACTAGCGGGGGAGGAGATACGCAGTATTTT. The encoded protein is CATQTSGGGDTQYF.

This chain connects TRBV28 to TRBJ1-2, with a possible D match to TRBD1 (6 bases). The CDR3 is made up of 12 amino acids. V dropped 5 bases and J dropped 14 bases, with 18 bases sitting between them. The germline V gene has CDR1 MDHEN and CDR2 SYDVKM. The CDR3 coding sequence is TGTGCCAGCAGTCCTCGGGACACCCCTTATACCTTC. The encoded protein is CASSPRDTPYTF.

V gene TRBV27 combines with J gene TRBJ1-2; D remains unclear. Trimming took off 5 bases at V and 3 bases at J, with 13 bases between the two ends. The CDR3 contains 14 residues. From germline, CDR1 is MNHEY and CDR2 SMNVEV (reference sequence). The CDR3 spells CASSPRTRDYGYTF. In nucleotides, the CDR3 is TGTGCCAGCAGTCCTCGGACTCGGGACTATGGCTACACCTTC.

The chain links TRBV6-6 to TRBJ2-4; possible D gene TRBD2, 7 bases. The V end lost 2 bases, the J end lost 8 bases, and 16 bases lay between the germline ends. Germline V lookup: CDR1 MNHNY, CDR2 SVGAGI (reference sequence). The CDR3 covers 15 residues. CDR3 sequence: CASSYGGGKGDIQYF. CDR3 DNA sequence: TGTGCCAGCAGTTACGGGGGGGGAAAGGGGGACATTCAGTACTTC.

The J gene is TRBJ2-5, the V gene TRBV5-1; TRBD1 matches 9 bases. The CDR3 covers 18 residues. V dropped 5 bases and J dropped 1; count of bases not matched to a gene: 15. The germline CDR1 and CDR2 sequences are SGHRS and YFSETQ. The CDR3 nucleotides read TGCGCCAGCAGGACTGGACAGGGGCGCTTTCCGGGCCAAGAGACCCAGTACTTC. Translating it yields CASRTGQGRFPGQETQYF.

The chain employs TRBV6-1 and TRBJ2-5; a possible D gene is TRBD2 (5 bases). The length of the CDR3 is 16 residues. Trimming took 2 bases from V and 5 from J, leaving 18 bases between them. Germline V gene sequence: CDR1 MNHNS, CDR2 SASEGT. Written as DNA, the CDR3 is TGTGCCAGCAGTGAACGGAAGGCGAGGGTTTTGGAGACCCAGTACTTC. Protein: CASSERKARVLETQYF.

The rearrangement joins TRBV29-1 to TRBJ2-3; 7 bases align to TRBD1. Germline-derived CDR1 and CDR2 are SQVTM and ANQGSEA. Trimming removed 6 bases from V and 0 bases from J; junction bases left unmatched: 9. The CDR3 spans 15 residues. For the CDR3, the DNA is TGCAGCGTGACAAAGAGACAGGGCAGCACAGATACGCAGTATTTT. This codes for CSVTKRQGSTDTQYF.

The chain couples TRBV19 to TRBJ1-3; D call uncertain. The CDR3 is 13 amino acids. Germline V lookup: CDR1 LNHDA, CDR2 SQIVND (reference sequence). The V end lost 9 bases, the J end lost 2 bases, and 11 bases lay between the germline ends. Here the CDR3 reads CASSRGTGNTIYF. The CDR3 bases are TGTGCCAGCAGTCGAGGAACTGGAAACACCATATATTTT. The variable domain in full, completed from reference TRBV19 and TRBJ1-3, reads DGGITQSPKYLFRKEGQNVTLSCEQNLNHDAMYWYRQDPGQGLRLIYYSQIVNDFQKGDIAEGYSVSREKKESFPLTVTSAQKNPTAFYLCASSRGTGNTIYFGEGSWLTVV.

The chain links TRBV5-1 to TRBJ2-7, with 8 bases aligning to TRBD2. J gave up 2 bases and V 3 bases, and 4 bases lay outside the gene matches. Germline V gene data show CDR1 as SGHRS and CDR2 as YFSETQ. The CDR3 sequence is 14 residues long. CDR3 coding DNA: TGCGCCAGCAGCTCGGGACTAGTGGCCTACGAGCAGTACTTC. It encodes CASSSGLVAYEQYF.

The chain joins TRBV27 to TRBJ2-7; maybe TRBD1 (5 bases). The germline V gene has CDR1 MNHEY and CDR2 SMNVEV (reference sequence). Trimming removed 5 bases at V and 7 bases at J, with 18 bases between. The CDR3 is 14 amino acids. CDR3 region: CASSPRTPIREQYF. As DNA, the CDR3 is TGTGCCAGCAGTCCTCGGACACCTATAAGGGAGCAGTACTTC.

The chain carries TRBV5-5 and TRBJ2-5, with TRBD2 identical over 9 bases. CDR3 size: 16 residues. Germline CDR1 is SGHKS and CDR2 is YYEKEE (reference sequence). Germline trimming cut 1 base from V and 5 bases from J; bases unmatched to any gene: 9. CDR3 residues: CASSLLVGTSPETQYF. CDR3 DNA sequence: TGTGCCAGCAGCTTGCTAGTTGGGACTAGCCCGGAGACCCAGTACTTC. Based on the CDR3 plus reference TRBV5-5 and TRBJ2-5, the full variable domain is DAGVTQSPTHLIKTRGQQVTLRCSPISGHKSVSWYQQVLGQGPQFIFQYYEKEERGRGNFPDRFSARQFPNYSSELNVNALLLGDSALYLCASSLLVGTSPETQYFGPGTRLLVL.

This chain uses TRBV6-5 with TRBJ1-1; D is perhaps TRBD1 (5 bases). This CDR3 region has 13 residues. V was pared by 2 bases and J by 4 bases, with 8 bases between. Germline V gives CDR1 MNHEY, CDR2 SVGAGI. The CDR3 bases are TGTGCCAGCAGTTACAGGGGTAGCACTGAAGCTTTCTTT. Protein: CASSYRGSTEAFF.

J is TRBJ1-1 and V is TRBV7-2, with D possibly being TRBD1 (6 bases). V lost 6 bases and J lost 5, with 19 bases in between. The length of the CDR3 is 15 residues. Germline CDR1 reads SGHTA; CDR2 reads FQGNSA. CDR3 region: CASRIPGAGQTEAFF. The CDR3 DNA follows: TGTGCCAGCAGGATTCCAGGGGCAGGGCAGACTGAAGCTTTCTTT.

The chain uses TRBV2 and TRBJ1-2; no firm D call. Germline V lookup: CDR1 SNHLY, CDR2 FYNNEI. The CDR3 contains 15 residues. Between the trimmed V and J ends, which lost 7 bases and 2 bases, there was a span of 17 bases. The CDR3 DNA follows: TGTGCCAGCAATCGAGGCCCATTTGAGAACTATGGCTACACCTTC. It yields the protein CASNRGPFENYGYTF.

This sequence joins TRBV6-6 and TRBJ1-6; TRBD1 aligns across 8 bases. The CDR3 runs 16 residues. Per the germline V gene, CDR1 is MNHNY and CDR2 is SVGAGI (reference sequence). The V gene end was trimmed by 1 base and the J gene end by 7 bases; junction bases not matched to a gene: 6. CDR3 amino acids: CASSYYRTGTNSPLHF. DNA of the CDR3: TGTGCCAGCAGTTACTACAGGACAGGGACGAATTCACCCCTCCACTTT.

This clone was observed a few times. This chain joins TRBV6-6 and TRBJ1-3; TRBD1 aligns across 7 bases. The CDR3 loop spans 16 amino acids. Germline values: CDR1 MNHNY, CDR2 SVGAGI (reference sequence). After removal of 0 bases from V and 7 bases from J, the junction contained 9 bases not matched to a gene. The CDR3 bases are TGTGCCAGCAGTTACTCGCCCCAGGACAGGTTCAACACCATATATTTT. It encodes CASSYSPQDRFNTIYF.

V usage is TRBV10-3 and J usage is TRBJ1-1; D not certain. Germline loops: CDR1 ENHRY, CDR2 SYGVKD. V gave up 2 bases and J gave up 5 bases, with 9 bases separating them. This CDR3 is 13 amino acids long. CDR3 loop: CAISEVAGTEAFF. The CDR3 DNA is TGTGCCATCAGTGAGGTGGCGGGAACTGAAGCTTTCTTT.

The rearrangement links TRBV2 to TRBJ1-4; D is unclear. The V gene's germline CDR1 is SNHLY and CDR2 FYNNEI. Between the trimmed V and J ends, which lost 6 bases and 7 bases, there was a span of 15 bases. The CDR3 totals 14 residues. The CDR3 DNA reads as TGTGCCAGCAGCCTTGGGGTGCGGGGTGAAAAACTGTTTTTT. It translates to CASSLGVRGEKLFF.

V is TRBV29-1 and J is TRBJ1-1; TRBD1 might be the D (6 bases). With 7 bases removed from V and 5 bases from J, the gap between germline ends came to 17 bases. Germline values: CDR1 SQVTM, CDR2 ANQGSEA. The CDR3 is 13 residues long. In DNA form, the CDR3 reads TGCAGCGCTGGGGCGGGGGCGGGTACTGAAGCTTTCTTT. This sequence encodes CSAGAGAGTEAFF.

The V call is TRBV7-9, the J call TRBJ1-2, with D maybe TRBD1 (6 bases). Germline CDR1 is SEHNR and CDR2 is FQNEAQ (reference sequence). CDR3 length: 13 amino acids. The V and J ends lost 4 bases and 4 bases respectively, with 10 bases between them. The CDR3 sequence is CASSWAGVYGYTF. Here the CDR3 DNA reads TGTGCCAGCAGCTGGGCAGGGGTCTATGGCTACACCTTC.